There are many counts of the clone carrying this T cell receptor (beta chain). Antigen unknown. Trimming cost V 2 bases and J 5 bases, with 15 bases left between them. Germline CDR1 is SGHAT and CDR2 is FQNNGV. The CDR3 consists of 15 residues. One entry per CDR3 protein, called by TCRdb with MiXCR from the 5' RACE reads. Among roughly 75,000 distinct CDR3 sequences listed, roughly a sixth were seen once. These data are taken from a study of early T cells in non-severe SARS-CoV-2 infection. Study conclusions and caveats: Matching results from VDJdb favored anti-spike CD8 responses, leaving private and CD4 specificities undetected.

The chain combines TRBV11-2 with TRBJ1-2; D is ambiguous. The specimen sequenced was whole blood. The sequence derives from an adult who was a healthcare worker with PCR-confirmed SARS-CoV-2 infection or an uninfected control (not recorded which). The CDR3 bases are TGTGCCAGCAGCTTAAGCTTACAGTCAGGATATGGCTACACCTTC. As protein: CASSLSLQSGYGYTF.